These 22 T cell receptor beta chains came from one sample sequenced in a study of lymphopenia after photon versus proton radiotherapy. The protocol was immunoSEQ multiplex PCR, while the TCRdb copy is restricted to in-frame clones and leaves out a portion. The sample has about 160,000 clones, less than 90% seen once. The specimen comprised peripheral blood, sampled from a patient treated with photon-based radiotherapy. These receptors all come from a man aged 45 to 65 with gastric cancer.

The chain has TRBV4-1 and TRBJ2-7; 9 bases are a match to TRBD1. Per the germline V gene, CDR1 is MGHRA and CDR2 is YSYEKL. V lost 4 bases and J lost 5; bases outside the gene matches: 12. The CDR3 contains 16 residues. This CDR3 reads CASSPTGTGSKNEQYF. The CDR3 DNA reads TGCGCCAGCAGCCCTACCGGGACAGGGTCGAAAAACGAGCAGTACTTC.

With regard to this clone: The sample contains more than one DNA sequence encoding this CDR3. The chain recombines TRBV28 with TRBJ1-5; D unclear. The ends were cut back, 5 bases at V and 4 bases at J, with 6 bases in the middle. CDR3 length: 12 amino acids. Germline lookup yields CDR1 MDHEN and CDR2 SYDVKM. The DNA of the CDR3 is TGTGCCAGCAGTACCTCAAATCAGCCCCAGCATTTT. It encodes CASSTSNQPQHF.

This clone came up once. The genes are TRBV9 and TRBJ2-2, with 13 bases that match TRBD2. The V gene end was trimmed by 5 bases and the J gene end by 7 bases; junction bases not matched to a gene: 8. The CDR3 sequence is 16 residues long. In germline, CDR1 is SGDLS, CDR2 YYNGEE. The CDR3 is CASSPGLAGEIGELFF. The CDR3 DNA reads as TGTGCCAGCAGTCCTGGACTAGCGGGAGAAATCGGGGAGCTGTTTTTT.

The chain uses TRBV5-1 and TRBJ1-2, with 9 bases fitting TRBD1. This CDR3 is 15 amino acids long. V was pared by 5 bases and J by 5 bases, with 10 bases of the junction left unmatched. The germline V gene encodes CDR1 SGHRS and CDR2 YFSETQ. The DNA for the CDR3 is TGCGCCAGCAGGGAGGAGCCGACAGGGGGGTATGGCTACACCTTC. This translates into CASREEPTGGYGYTF.

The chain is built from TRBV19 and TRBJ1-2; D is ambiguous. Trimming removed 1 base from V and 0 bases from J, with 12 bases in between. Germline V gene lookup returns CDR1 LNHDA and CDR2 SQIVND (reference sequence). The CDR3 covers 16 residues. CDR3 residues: CASSIVRSDTNYGYTF. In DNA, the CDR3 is TGTGCCAGTAGTATAGTTCGAAGTGACACTAACTATGGCTACACCTTC.

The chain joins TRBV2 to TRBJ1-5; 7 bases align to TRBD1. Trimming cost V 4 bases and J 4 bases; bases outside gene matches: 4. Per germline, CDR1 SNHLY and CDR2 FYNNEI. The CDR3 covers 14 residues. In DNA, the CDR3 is TGTGCCAGCAGTGTTTGGGACAGTAATCAGCCCCAGCATTTT. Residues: CASSVWDSNQPQHF.

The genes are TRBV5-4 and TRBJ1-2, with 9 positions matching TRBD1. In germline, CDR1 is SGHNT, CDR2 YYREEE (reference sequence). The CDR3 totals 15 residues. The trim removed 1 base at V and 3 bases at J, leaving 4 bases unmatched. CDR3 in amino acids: CASSLYTGGDYGYTF. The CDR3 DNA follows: TGTGCCAGCAGCTTGTATACAGGGGGCGACTATGGCTACACCTTC.

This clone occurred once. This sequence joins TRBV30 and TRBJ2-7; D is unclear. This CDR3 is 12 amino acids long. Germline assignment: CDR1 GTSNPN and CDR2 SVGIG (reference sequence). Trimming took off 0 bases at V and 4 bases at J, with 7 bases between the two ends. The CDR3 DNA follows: TGTGCCTGGAGTGTTAGTGGATACGAGCAGTACTTC. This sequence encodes CAWSVSGYEQYF.

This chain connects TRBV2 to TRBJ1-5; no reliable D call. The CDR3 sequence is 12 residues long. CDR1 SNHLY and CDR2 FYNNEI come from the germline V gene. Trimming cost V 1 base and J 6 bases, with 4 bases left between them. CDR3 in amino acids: CASSEGGQPQHF. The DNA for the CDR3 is TGTGCCAGCAGTGAAGGGGGTCAGCCCCAGCATTTT. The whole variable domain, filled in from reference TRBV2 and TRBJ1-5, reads EPEVTQTPSHQVTQMGQEVILRCVPISNHLYFYWYRQILGQKVEFLVSFYNNEISEKSEIFDDQFSVERPDGSNFTLKIRSTKLEDSAMYFCASSEGGQPQHFGDGTRLSIL.

The CDR3 protein is CASSFVNSEQYF. The CDR3 DNA follows: TGTGCCAGCAGCTTCGTCAATTCCGAGCAGTACTTC. The chain is built from TRBV11-2 and TRBJ2-7, with D unclear. CDR1 and CDR2 from the germline V gene are SGHAT and FQNNGV. Deletions cut 3 bases from V and 6 bases from J, with 9 bases between. The CDR3 runs to 12 residues.

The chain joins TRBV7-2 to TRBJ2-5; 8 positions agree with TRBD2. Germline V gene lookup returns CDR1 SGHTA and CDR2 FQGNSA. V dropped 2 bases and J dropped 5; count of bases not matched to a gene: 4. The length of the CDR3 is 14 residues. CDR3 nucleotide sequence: TGTGCCAGCAGCTTAAGGAGCGGGGGCGAGACCCAGTACTTC. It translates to CASSLRSGGETQYF.

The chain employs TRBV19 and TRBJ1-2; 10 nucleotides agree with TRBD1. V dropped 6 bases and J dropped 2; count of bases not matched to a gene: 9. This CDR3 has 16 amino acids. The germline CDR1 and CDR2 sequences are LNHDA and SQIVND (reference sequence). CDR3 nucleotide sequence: TGTGCCAGTAGGCCCGGGACAGGGGTCATAAACTATGGCTACACCTTC. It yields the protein CASRPGTGVINYGYTF.

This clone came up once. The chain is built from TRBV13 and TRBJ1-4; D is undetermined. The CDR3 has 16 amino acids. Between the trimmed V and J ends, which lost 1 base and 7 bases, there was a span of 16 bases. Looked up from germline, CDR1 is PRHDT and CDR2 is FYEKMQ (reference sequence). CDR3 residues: CASSLALQVGGEKLFF. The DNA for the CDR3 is TGTGCCAGCAGCTTAGCTTTGCAGGTGGGCGGTGAAAAACTGTTTTTT.

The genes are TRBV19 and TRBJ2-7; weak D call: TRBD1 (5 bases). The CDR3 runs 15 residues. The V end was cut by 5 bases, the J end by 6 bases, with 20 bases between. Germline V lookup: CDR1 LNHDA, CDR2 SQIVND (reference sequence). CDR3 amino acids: CASSLKAGQEIEQYF. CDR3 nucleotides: TGTGCCAGTAGTCTCAAGGCAGGGCAGGAGATCGAGCAGTACTTC.

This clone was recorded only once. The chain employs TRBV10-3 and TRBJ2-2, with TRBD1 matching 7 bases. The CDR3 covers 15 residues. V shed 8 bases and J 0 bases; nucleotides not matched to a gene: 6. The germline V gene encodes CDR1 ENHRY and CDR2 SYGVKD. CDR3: CAIQATGPNTGELFF. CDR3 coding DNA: TGTGCCATCCAGGCGACAGGGCCGAACACCGGGGAGCTGTTTTTT.

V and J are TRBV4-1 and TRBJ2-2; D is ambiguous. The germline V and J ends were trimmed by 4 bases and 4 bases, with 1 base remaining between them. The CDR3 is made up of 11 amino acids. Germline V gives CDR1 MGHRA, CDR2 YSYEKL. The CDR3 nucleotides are TGCGCCAGCAGCCGCACCGGGGAGCTGTTTTTT. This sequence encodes CASSRTGELFF.

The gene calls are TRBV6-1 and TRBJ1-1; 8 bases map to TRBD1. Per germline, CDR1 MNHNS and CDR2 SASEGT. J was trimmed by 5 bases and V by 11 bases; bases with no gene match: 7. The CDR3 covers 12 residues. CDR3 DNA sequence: TGTGCCTCACAGGGGGTAAGGACTGAAGCTTTCTTT. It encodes CASQGVRTEAFF.

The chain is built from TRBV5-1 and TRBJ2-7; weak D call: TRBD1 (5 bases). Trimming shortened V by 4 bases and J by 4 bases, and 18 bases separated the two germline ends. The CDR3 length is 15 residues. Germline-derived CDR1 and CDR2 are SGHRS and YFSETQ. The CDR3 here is CASSETPGSYYEQYF. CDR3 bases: TGCGCCAGCAGCGAAACACCAGGGTCCTATTACGAGCAGTACTTC. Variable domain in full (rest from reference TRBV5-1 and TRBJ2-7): KAGVTQTPRYLIKTRGQQVTLSCSPISGHRSVSWYQQTPGQGLQFLFEYFSETQRNKGNFPGRFSGRQFSNSRSEMNVSTLELGDSALYLCASSETPGSYYEQYFGPGTRLTVT.

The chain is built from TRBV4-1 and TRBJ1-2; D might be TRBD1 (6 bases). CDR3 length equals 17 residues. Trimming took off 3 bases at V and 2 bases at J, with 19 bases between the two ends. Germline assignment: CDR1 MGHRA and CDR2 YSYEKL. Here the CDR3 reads CASSHPPGGRGNYGYTF. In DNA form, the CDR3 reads TGCGCCAGCAGCCATCCTCCGGGGGGGCGCGGAAACTATGGCTACACCTTC.

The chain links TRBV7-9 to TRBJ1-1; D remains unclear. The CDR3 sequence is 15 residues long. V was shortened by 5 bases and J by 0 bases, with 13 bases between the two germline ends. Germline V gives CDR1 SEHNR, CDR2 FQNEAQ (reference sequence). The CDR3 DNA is TGTGCCAGCAGCCTACATCCGAACATGAACACTGAAGCTTTCTTT. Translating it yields CASSLHPNMNTEAFF.

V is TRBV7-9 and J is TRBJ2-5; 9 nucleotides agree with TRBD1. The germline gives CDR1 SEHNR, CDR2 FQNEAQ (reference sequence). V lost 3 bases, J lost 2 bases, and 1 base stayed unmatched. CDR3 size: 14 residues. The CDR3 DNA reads TGTGCCAGCAGCTTCGGACAGGGGCAAGAGACCCAGTACTTC. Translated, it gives CASSFGQGQETQYF. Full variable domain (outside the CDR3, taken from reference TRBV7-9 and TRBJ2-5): DTGVSQNPRHKITKRGQNVTFRCDPISEHNRLYWYRQTLGQGPEFLTYFQNEAQLEKSRLLSDRFSAERPKGSFSTLEIQRTEQGDSAMYLCASSFGQGQETQYFGPGTRLLVL.

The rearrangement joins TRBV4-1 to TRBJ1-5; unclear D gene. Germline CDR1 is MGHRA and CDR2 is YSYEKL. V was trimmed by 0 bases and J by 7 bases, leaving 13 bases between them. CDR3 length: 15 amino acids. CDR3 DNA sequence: TGCGCCAGCAGCCAAGATATAAGGACTGAGCAGCCCCAGCATTTT. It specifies CASSQDIRTEQPQHF.